This paragraph covers one T cell receptor (beta chain) sequence. This sequence may be a read error, since a much larger clone differs from it by one base. The time point here: newly diagnosed GD, antithyroid drugs for less than 3 months. The TCR library was prepared using RNA isolated from PBMCs. Collection of peripheral blood (roughly 9 milliliters) was done using EDTA tubes. These data originate in a study of regulatory T cells in long-lasting Graves disease. CDR1 and CDR2 (germline): MDHEN, SYDVKM. This CDR3 comprises 15 residues. CDR3 regions were amplified by Arm-PCR using iRepertoire HTBI primers to build TCR beta libraries. TCRdb re-called the multiplex PCR reads through MiXCR, storing one row per CDR3 protein. The repertoire holds approximately 490,000 distinct CDR3 sequences, with around 15% as singletons. The sample also formed part of further work on T cells in Graves' hyperthyroidism and ophthalmopathy. That publication notes: Any patient presenting with uncontrolled infection, other autoimmune disease, pregnancy or lactation was left out. Most thyroid clonotypes with frequency above 0.001 were detected in blood.

Sample: peripheral blood mononuclear cells (PBMCs), taken at new diagnosis, from a patient treated with antithyroid drugs. The chain recombines TRBV28 with TRBJ2-1; a possible D gene is TRBD2 (5 bases). The TCR comes from a man in his forties with Graves disease. The DNA for the CDR3 is TGTGCCAGCAGATTAGGAGGAAGCTCCTACAATCAGCAGTTCTTC. Its protein product is CASRLGGSSYNQQFF.